The 29 T cell receptor beta chains below all came from one sample that was sequenced in a study of T cell responses to AZD1222 COVID-19 vaccine. Measured with immunoSEQ multiplex PCR; TCRdb has only the in-frame clones, and not every one. The sample records 150,000 to 180,000 clones, about 85% being singletons. Sequencing was performed on peripheral blood, taken on day 0 of AZD1222 vaccination. The receptors derive from an adult in good health.

The rearrangement uses TRBV12-3 or TRBV12-4 and TRBJ1-1; weak D call: TRBD1 (6 bases). V was trimmed by 7 bases and J by 4 bases, leaving 13 bases between them. The CDR3 length is 13 residues. CDR3 sequence (DNA): TGTGCCAGCACGCGCAACAGGGCCACTGAAGCTTTCTTT. It yields the protein CASTRNRATEAFF.

This clone was observed a handful of times. The V call is TRBV4-3, the J call TRBJ2-1; unclear D gene. Germline CDR1 reads LGHNA; CDR2 reads YSLEER. This CDR3 comprises 15 residues. Deletions cut 1 base from V and 3 bases from J, with 10 bases between. The CDR3 nucleotides read TGCGCCAGCAGCCAAGTTTCCCCGGGCTACAATGAGCAGTTCTTC. It specifies CASSQVSPGYNEQFF.

The chain joins TRBV6-2 or TRBV6-3 to TRBJ2-7; maybe TRBD1 (6 bases). V was trimmed by 7 bases and J by 4 bases, leaving 17 bases between them. Germline V gives CDR1 MNHEY, CDR2 SVGEGT. The CDR3 is 14 amino acids. The CDR3 region is CASTPDRSGYEQYF. The CDR3 nucleotides are TGTGCCAGCACCCCCGACAGGAGTGGGTACGAGCAGTACTTC.

The count of this clone is one. This chain's CDR3 is CASSPRTGGSGNTIYF. CDR3 nucleotides: TGTGCCAGCAGCCCCAGGACAGGGGGCTCTGGAAACACCATATATTTT. J is TRBJ1-3 and V is TRBV9; TRBD1 aligns across 10 bases. The CDR3 totals 16 residues. Germline loops: CDR1 SGDLS, CDR2 YYNGEE. The V and J ends lost 4 bases and 0 bases, in that order; junction bases with no gene match: 4.

V and J are TRBV7-9 and TRBJ2-1; tentative D call: TRBD1 (6 bases). The V gene lost 2 bases and the J gene lost 5 bases, with 16 bases spanning the gap. This CDR3 spans 16 amino acids. Germline V gene data show CDR1 as SEHNR and CDR2 as FQNEAQ (reference sequence). As DNA, the CDR3 is TGTGCCAGCAGCTTAAGGACAGCTGATACACACAATGAGCAGTTCTTC. Protein sequence: CASSLRTADTHNEQFF.

The gene calls are TRBV18 and TRBJ1-1; unclear D gene. CDR1 and CDR2 (germline): KGHSH, LQKENI. There are 13 residues in the CDR3. V lost 2 bases to trimming and J lost 5 bases, with 9 bases between them. The CDR3 here is CASSPKAGTEAFF. The CDR3 nucleotides are TGTGCCAGCTCACCAAAGGCGGGAACTGAAGCTTTCTTT.

The rearrangement joins TRBV6-2 or TRBV6-3 to TRBJ2-3, with D perhaps matching TRBD2 (5 bases). From germline, CDR1 is MNHEY and CDR2 SVGEGT. The ends were cut back, 1 base at V and 0 bases at J, with 11 bases in the middle. The CDR3 is made up of 16 amino acids. CDR3 DNA sequence: TGTGCCAGCAGTTACTTTGCGGGCCGAAGCACAGATACGCAGTATTTT. Protein sequence: CASSYFAGRSTDTQYF.

The gene calls are TRBV25-1 and TRBJ1-1; a possible D gene is TRBD1 (5 bases). Looked up from germline, CDR1 is MGHDK and CDR2 is SYGVNS. This CDR3 has 14 residues. Trimming cost V 3 bases and J 4 bases, with 12 bases left between them. CDR3 nucleotide sequence: TGTGCCAGCAGTGACGGGGGGGGTCTCACTGAAGCTTTCTTT. It specifies CASSDGGGLTEAFF.

The chain has TRBV29-1 and TRBJ2-7, with D unclear. V was cut by 7 bases and J by 0 bases, with 16 bases left in between. Looked up from germline, CDR1 is SQVTM and CDR2 is ANQGSEA. The CDR3 has 14 amino acids. The CDR3: CSARQLTSSYEQYF. CDR3 sequence (DNA): TGCAGCGCCCGACAACTAACGAGCTCCTACGAGCAGTACTTC.

This chain connects TRBV11-1 to TRBJ1-1, with 8 bases matching TRBD1. This CDR3 contains 16 residues. V shed 5 bases and J 3 bases; nucleotides not matched to a gene: 11. Germline CDR1 and CDR2: SGHAT and FQDESV (reference sequence). CDR3 bases: TGTGCCAGCAGCCAGCACGACAGGGGATGGGACACTGAAGCTTTCTTT. This sequence encodes CASSQHDRGWDTEAFF.

The genes are TRBV19 and TRBJ2-7; 10 positions match TRBD1. The CDR3 has 14 residues. The V gene's germline CDR1 is LNHDA and CDR2 SQIVND (reference sequence). The V segment lost 9 bases and the J segment 6 bases; nucleotides outside the gene matches: 11. The CDR3 spells CASNRGTGEAEQYF. The CDR3 DNA reads TGTGCCAGCAACCGTGGGACAGGGGAGGCCGAGCAGTACTTC. Filled out from reference TRBV19 and TRBJ2-7, the complete variable domain reads DGGITQSPKYLFRKEGQNVTLSCEQNLNHDAMYWYRQDPGQGLRLIYYSQIVNDFQKGDIAEGYSVSREKKESFPLTVTSAQKNPTAFYLCASNRGTGEAEQYFGPGTRLTVT.

This sequence joins TRBV3-1 (or the pseudogene TRBV3-2) and TRBJ2-1, with 8 positions matching TRBD2. From germline, CDR1 is LGHDT and CDR2 YNNKEL (reference sequence). V lost 8 bases and J lost 3; bases outside the gene matches: 9. CDR3 length: 15 amino acids. The CDR3 bases are TGTGCCAGCGGGCCGGGACTAGGGTTCTACAATGAGCAGTTCTTC. The encoded protein is CASGPGLGFYNEQFF.

The chain joins TRBV7-2 to TRBJ1-5; D is possibly TRBD1 (6 bases). Between the trimmed V and J ends, which lost 1 base and 1 base, there was a span of 14 bases. Germline V gene data show CDR1 as SGHTA and CDR2 as FQGNSA. The CDR3 runs to 17 residues. The CDR3 region is CASSLEGMRGSNQPQHF. The CDR3 DNA follows: TGTGCCAGCAGCTTAGAGGGAATGAGGGGGAGCAATCAGCCCCAGCATTTT.

This clone showed up just a few times. DNA of the CDR3: TGTGCCACCAGCAGAGATCTCAGGGCGAACACTGAAGCTTTCTTT. Encoded protein: CATSRDLRANTEAFF. The chain has TRBV15 and TRBJ1-1, with D possibly being TRBD1 (5 bases). This CDR3 has 15 amino acids. Germline lookup yields CDR1 LNHNV and CDR2 YYDKDF (reference sequence). With 0 bases removed from V and 1 base from J, the gap between germline ends came to 9 bases.

This clone has just one count. This rearrangement joins TRBV7-2 to TRBJ2-5; D possibly corresponds to TRBD2 (7 bases). The CDR3 runs 15 residues. The V end lost 1 base, the J end lost 5 bases, and 14 bases lay between the germline ends. In germline, CDR1 is SGHTA, CDR2 FQGNSA. CDR3 nucleotide sequence: TGTGCCAGCAGCTTAGTTGCGGGGGCCTGGGAGACCCAGTACTTC. It codes for CASSLVAGAWETQYF.

The chain carries TRBV19 and TRBJ2-2, with 7 bases lining up with TRBD2. The CDR3 is made up of 16 amino acids. V shed 4 bases and J 0 bases; nucleotides not matched to a gene: 5. Germline values: CDR1 LNHDA, CDR2 SQIVND (reference sequence). DNA for the CDR3: TGTGCCAGTAGTAGCCCGGGACTACCGAACACCGGGGAGCTGTTTTTT. Its protein is CASSSPGLPNTGELFF.

Details on this clone: One end of the junction is discordant with germline, which a read error may explain. The rearrangement joins TRBV6-2 or TRBV6-3 to TRBJ1-1; D uncertain. This CDR3 comprises 15 residues. CDR1 is MNHEY and CDR2 is SVGEGT in the germline V gene. This CDR3 reads CASSHSGFLNTEAFF. As DNA, the CDR3 is TGTGCCAGCAGTCACTCGGGTTTTTTGAACACTGAAGCTTTCTTT.

The chain combines TRBV14 with TRBJ2-7, with 7 bases lining up with TRBD2. V lost 4 bases, J lost 7 bases, and 7 bases stayed unmatched. CDR1 and CDR2 (germline): SGHDN, FVKESK. There are 13 residues in the CDR3. CDR3 sequence reads: CASSPNLGGEQYF. DNA of the CDR3: TGTGCCAGCAGCCCCAATTTGGGGGGGGAGCAGTACTTC.

This chain joins TRBV7-2 and TRBJ2-7; 7 bases are a match to TRBD2. This CDR3 region has 15 residues. The V and J ends lost 1 base and 3 bases, in that order; junction bases with no gene match: 6. CDR1 and CDR2 (germline): SGHTA, FQGNSA. As DNA, the CDR3 is TGTGCCAGCAGCTTAGGGTTCAGCGGGGACTACGAGCAGTACTTC. Amino acids: CASSLGFSGDYEQYF.

The V gene is TRBV15, the J gene TRBJ2-5; the D is unclear. V lost 5 bases and J 6 bases, leaving 10 bases between the germline ends. The CDR3 totals 12 residues. Per the germline V gene, CDR1 is LNHNV and CDR2 is YYDKDF (reference sequence). CDR3 in amino acids: CATSEGGKTQYF. CDR3 DNA: TGTGCCACCAGCGAAGGTGGGAAGACCCAGTACTTC.

J is TRBJ1-1 and V is TRBV7-9; D gene uncertain. V was pared by 5 bases and J by 6 bases, with 7 bases between. Germline assignment: CDR1 SEHNR and CDR2 FQNEAQ (reference sequence). The CDR3 consists of 11 residues. In nucleotides, the CDR3 is TGTGCCAGCAGCCCGAGGCCTGAAGCTTTCTTT. Translated, it gives CASSPRPEAFF.

Only one count was recorded for this clone. This rearrangement joins TRBV4-2 to TRBJ1-1, with TRBD1 matching over 9 bases. V trimming: 0 bases; J trimming: 5 bases; junction bases outside the gene matches: 13. CDR1 is LGHNA and CDR2 is YNFKEQ in the germline V gene. This CDR3 spans 18 amino acids. The CDR3 protein is CASSQDLLRTGVGTEAFF. CDR3 DNA sequence: TGTGCCAGCAGCCAAGATCTACTTCGGACAGGGGTTGGGACTGAAGCTTTCTTT.

This chain uses TRBV19 with TRBJ1-6; TRBD1 matches 7 bases. Germline V lookup: CDR1 LNHDA, CDR2 SQIVND (reference sequence). V trimming: 10 bases; J trimming: 2 bases; junction bases outside the gene matches: 5. This CDR3 has 14 amino acids. The CDR3, as DNA: TGTGCCACGACCAGGGGGGCCTATAATTCACCCCTCCACTTT. Protein: CATTRGAYNSPLHF.

This clone was recorded once. The chain recombines TRBV7-8 with TRBJ2-2; possibly TRBD1 for D (6 bases). CDR1 is SGHVS and CDR2 is FQNEAQ in the germline V gene. The CDR3 runs to 16 residues. V lost 7 bases to trimming and J lost 4 bases, with 19 bases between them. The CDR3 nucleotides read TGTGCCAGCACCCCAAACAGGGTACGAGGCACCGGGGAGCTGTTTTTT. Translating it yields CASTPNRVRGTGELFF.

The chain links TRBV6-2 or TRBV6-3 to TRBJ2-7, with D tentatively TRBD2 (5 bases). The CDR3 is 13 amino acids. Germline lookup yields CDR1 MNHEY and CDR2 SVGEGT. The V and J ends lost 6 bases and 10 bases respectively, with 19 bases between them. As DNA, the CDR3 is TGTGCCAGCAGCTTAATTGTCAGAAGCGGACAGTACTTC. Its protein product is CASSLIVRSGQYF.

The chain has TRBV5-1 and TRBJ2-5, with D hard to call. With 5 bases removed from V and 4 bases from J, the gap between germline ends came to 9 bases. The CDR3 is made up of 12 amino acids. CDR1 and CDR2 from the germline V gene are SGHRS and YFSETQ. CDR3: CASRRNGETQYF. The CDR3, as DNA: TGCGCCAGCAGACGCAACGGAGAGACCCAGTACTTC.

With respect to this clone: This same CDR3 is encoded by further DNA sequences in the sample. CDR3 nucleotide sequence: TGCGCCAGCAGCTTGGGGTCCGGCGGGGAGCAGTACTTC. As protein: CASSLGSGGEQYF. J is TRBJ2-7 and V is TRBV5-1, with D maybe TRBD2 (5 bases). CDR1 is SGHRS, CDR2 YFSETQ, per germline. The ends were cut back, 0 bases at V and 7 bases at J, with 11 bases in the middle. CDR3 length equals 13 residues.

The chain joins TRBV15 to TRBJ1-3; D gene uncertain. In germline, CDR1 is LNHNV, CDR2 YYDKDF (reference sequence). The CDR3 extends over 13 amino acids. The ends were cut back, 4 bases at V and 9 bases at J, with 13 bases in the middle. For the CDR3, the DNA is TGTGCCACCAGCATCAACTATGGAGGCACCATATATTTT. Translating gives CATSINYGGTIYF.

Here the CDR3 reads CASSSQVGTNYGYTF. The CDR3 DNA follows: TGTGCCAGTAGTTCACAAGTGGGTACTAACTATGGCTACACCTTC. The chain couples TRBV19 to TRBJ1-2; D not resolved. The germline CDR1 and CDR2 sequences are LNHDA and SQIVND (reference sequence). CDR3 length equals 15 residues. Trimming pared 5 bases from V and 0 bases from J, leaving 13 bases between.